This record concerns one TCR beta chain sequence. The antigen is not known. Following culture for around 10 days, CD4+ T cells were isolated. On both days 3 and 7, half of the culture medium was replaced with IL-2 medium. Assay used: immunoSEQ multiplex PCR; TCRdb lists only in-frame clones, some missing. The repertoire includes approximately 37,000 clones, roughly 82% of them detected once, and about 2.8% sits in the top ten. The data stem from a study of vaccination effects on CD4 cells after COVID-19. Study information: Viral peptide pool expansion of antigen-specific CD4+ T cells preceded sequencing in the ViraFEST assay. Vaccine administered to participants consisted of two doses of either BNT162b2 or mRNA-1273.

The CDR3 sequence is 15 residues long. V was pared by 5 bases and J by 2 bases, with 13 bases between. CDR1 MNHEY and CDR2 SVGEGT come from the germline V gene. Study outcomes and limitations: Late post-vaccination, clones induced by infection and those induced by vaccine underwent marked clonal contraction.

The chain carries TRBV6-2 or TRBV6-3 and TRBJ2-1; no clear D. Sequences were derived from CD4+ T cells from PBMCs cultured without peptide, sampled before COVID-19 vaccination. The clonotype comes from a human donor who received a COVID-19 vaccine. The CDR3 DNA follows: TGTGCCAGCAGTAACGACGCAGTTACCTACAATGAGCAGTTCTTC. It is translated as CASSNDAVTYNEQFF.